The 24 T cell receptor beta chains below come from one sample, sequenced in a study of cytomegalovirus exposure and HLA in healthy donors (dated by TCRdb to about 2017). The receptor library was made with the immunoSEQ multiplex PCR assay. A mixture of 60 forward primers for TCR Vbeta segments and 13 reverse primers for TCR Jbeta segments was used in the multiplex PCR. This immuneACCESS table, as held by TCRdb, lists in-frame sequences with V and J called but not all clones. Of the missing ones, under half trace to an unresolved V gene in checked studies; the others have no known cause. This sample holds 100,000 to 150,000 clones; about 79% were observed only once. The top ten clones comprise less than 2.5% of the sample. Sequencing was carried out using PBMCs. Every receptor here comes from a man in his fifties in good health and CMV-seronegative.

The gene calls are TRBV7-8 and TRBJ1-1; D not resolved. Germline values: CDR1 SGHVS, CDR2 FQNEAQ. The CDR3 is 14 residues long. With 5 bases removed from V and 1 base from J, the gap between germline ends came to 11 bases. CDR3 loop: CASSPWEGNTEAFF. In DNA form, the CDR3 reads TGTGCCAGCAGCCCCTGGGAGGGGAACACTGAAGCTTTCTTT.

This clone occurred once. This chain links TRBV5-4 with TRBJ2-5; 8 positions agree with TRBD2. The CDR3 totals 14 residues. The V gene's germline CDR1 is SGHNT and CDR2 YYREEE (reference sequence). V lost 2 bases, J lost 5 bases, and 5 bases stayed unmatched. The CDR3 nucleotides read TGTGCCAGCAGCTTACGGGGGGGCGGCGAGACCCAGTACTTC. Translation: CASSLRGGGETQYF.

This clone was seen only a few times. The CDR3 coding sequence is TGCGCCAGCAGCTTAGCTCAGGGGGGTAATGAAAAACTGTTTTTT. It translates to CASSLAQGGNEKLFF. The V gene is TRBV5-1, the J gene TRBJ1-4; 7 bases match TRBD1. The J segment lost 4 bases and the V segment lost 2 bases, leaving 5 bases of the junction unmatched. Germline CDR1 is SGHRS and CDR2 is YFSETQ. CDR3 length: 15 residues.

The CDR3 region has the DNA TGTGCCAGCAGGGGCCCCGGGGCCCAGTACTTC. Encoded protein: CASRGPGAQYF. The chain recombines TRBV2 with TRBJ2-5, with D possibly matching TRBD2 (5 bases). The CDR3 runs 11 residues. Germline V CDR1 and CDR2: SNHLY, FYNNEI. The germline V and J ends were trimmed by 6 bases and 9 bases, with 11 bases remaining between them.

V is TRBV5-1 and J is TRBJ2-1, with 11 bases aligning to TRBD1. The V gene's germline CDR1 is SGHRS and CDR2 YFSETQ. CDR3 length: 14 amino acids. V lost 0 bases and J lost 7; bases outside the gene matches: 0. For the CDR3, the DNA is TGCGCCAGCAGCTTGGGGGACAGGGGGAATGAGCAGTTCTTC. As protein: CASSLGDRGNEQFF.

This chain's CDR3 is CASGVRGQGTYEQYF. The CDR3 coding sequence is TGTGCCAGCGGCGTCAGGGGACAGGGGACCTACGAGCAGTACTTC. The V and J genes are TRBV6-1 and TRBJ2-7; 10 bases line up with TRBD1. The germline gives CDR1 MNHNS, CDR2 SASEGT. This CDR3 spans 15 amino acids. With 8 bases clipped from V and 2 bases from J, the junction kept 9 bases outside the gene matches.

This chain uses TRBV6-1 with TRBJ1-1; perhaps TRBD1 as D (5 bases). CDR1 is MNHNS, CDR2 SASEGT, per germline. Trimming took 6 bases from V and 1 from J, leaving 15 bases between them. This CDR3 is 15 amino acids long. The CDR3 DNA follows: TGTGCCAGCAGAAAGACGGGGGATACGAACACTGAAGCTTTCTTT. The encoded protein is CASRKTGDTNTEAFF.

The chain recombines TRBV19 with TRBJ2-5; D possibly corresponds to TRBD2 (7 bases). V was clipped by 1 base and J by 1 base, with 25 bases between them. The V gene's germline CDR1 is LNHDA and CDR2 SQIVND (reference sequence). This CDR3 is built from 20 residues. The CDR3 nucleotides read TGTGCCAGTAGTATAGTACCCAAGGGGGGGAACGGGAAGCTCCAAGAGACCCAGTACTTC. This codes for CASSIVPKGGNGKLQETQYF.

This clone was picked up one time. The chain combines TRBV7-8 with TRBJ1-2; D perhaps matches TRBD1 (5 bases). This CDR3 contains 20 residues. Trimming removed 2 bases from V and 0 bases from J, with 25 bases in between. Germline CDR1 and CDR2: SGHVS and FQNEAQ. The CDR3 loop reads CASSLRIAGRRELANYGYTF. The CDR3 DNA sequence: TGTGCCAGCAGCTTAAGGATTGCGGGGCGCAGGGAGTTAGCTAACTATGGCTACACCTTC.

The V call is TRBV6-4, the J call TRBJ1-5; tentative D call: TRBD1 (6 bases). Deletions cut 0 bases from V and 0 bases from J, with 18 bases between. Germline lookup yields CDR1 MRHNA and CDR2 SNTAGT. The CDR3 has 19 amino acids. CDR3 sequence (DNA): TGTGCCAGCAGTGACTCGGGGGGGGGCGTACCCTCTAGCAATCAGCCCCAGCATTTT. Protein: CASSDSGGGVPSSNQPQHF.

The V call is TRBV5-5, the J call TRBJ1-3; D is unresolved. V gave up 1 base and J gave up 0 bases, with 8 bases separating them. Germline CDR1 is SGHKS and CDR2 is YYEKEE (reference sequence). CDR3 length: 15 residues. Here the CDR3 reads CASSLMQDSGNTIYF. The CDR3 coding sequence is TGTGCCAGCAGCTTGATGCAGGACTCTGGAAACACCATATATTTT.

The chain has TRBV7-9 and TRBJ1-1; a weak D match, TRBD1 (5 bases). The ends were cut back, 4 bases at V and 1 base at J, with 10 bases in the middle. This CDR3 contains 14 residues. Germline lookup yields CDR1 SEHNR and CDR2 FQNEAQ (reference sequence). The CDR3 is CASSWLTENTEAFF. CDR3 DNA sequence: TGTGCCAGCAGCTGGCTGACAGAGAACACTGAAGCTTTCTTT.

The chain has TRBV10-3 and TRBJ1-4; TRBD1 might be the D (6 bases). Germline V gives CDR1 ENHRY, CDR2 SYGVKD. The CDR3 sequence is 13 residues long. V gave up 3 bases and J gave up 6 bases, with 8 bases separating them. The CDR3 sequence: CAISESGDEKLFF. The CDR3 nucleotides read TGTGCCATCAGTGAATCAGGGGATGAAAAACTGTTTTTT.

The CDR3 region is CASSMTGATEAFF. In DNA, the CDR3 is TGTGCCAGCAGCATGACAGGGGCCACTGAAGCTTTCTTT. The chain has TRBV2 and TRBJ1-1; 8 bases match TRBD1. The CDR3 is made up of 13 amino acids. CDR1 SNHLY and CDR2 FYNNEI come from the germline V gene. Trimming took 6 bases from V and 4 from J; bases not matched to a gene: 4.

V gene TRBV30 combines with J gene TRBJ1-4; possibly TRBD1 for D (5 bases). V was cut by 4 bases and J by 7 bases, with 16 bases left in between. This CDR3 has 14 residues. Germline CDR1 reads GTSNPN; CDR2 reads SVGIG (reference sequence). The CDR3 region has the DNA TGTGCCTGGACCTCGGGGGGAGGGAGTGAAAAACTGTTTTTT. It specifies CAWTSGGGSEKLFF.

This clone was recorded once. This chain uses TRBV5-1 with TRBJ1-1; TRBD1 matches at 7 bases. Germline V gives CDR1 SGHRS, CDR2 YFSETQ. With 0 bases clipped from V and 3 bases from J, the junction kept 8 bases outside the gene matches. The CDR3 extends over 16 amino acids. The CDR3 loop reads CASSLVNRGPHTEAFF. The CDR3 nucleotides read TGCGCCAGCAGCTTGGTAAACAGGGGACCTCACACTGAAGCTTTCTTT.

The genes are TRBV7-2 and TRBJ2-4; maybe TRBD2 (5 bases). The germline V gene has CDR1 SGHTA and CDR2 FQGNSA. This CDR3 is 17 amino acids long. The V end was cut by 2 bases, the J end by 0 bases, with 14 bases between. The CDR3 reads CASSLFRAGEAKNIQYF. The CDR3 DNA is TGTGCCAGCAGCTTATTTCGGGCCGGGGAAGCCAAAAACATTCAGTACTTC.

The J gene is TRBJ2-5, the V gene TRBV5-6; 8 bases fit TRBD2. Germline V gene sequence: CDR1 SGHDT, CDR2 YYEEEE. V shed 4 bases and J 1 base; nucleotides not matched to a gene: 3. CDR3 length: 14 amino acids. DNA for the CDR3: TGTGCCAGCAGCGTGACTAGCGTCCAAGAGACCCAGTACTTC. It translates to CASSVTSVQETQYF.

The chain couples TRBV19 to TRBJ2-2, with 8 bases that match TRBD1. This CDR3 is built from 15 residues. The germline gives CDR1 LNHDA, CDR2 SQIVND (reference sequence). The J segment lost 3 bases and the V segment lost 6 bases, leaving 6 bases of the junction unmatched. The CDR3 DNA is TGTGCCAGTAGCTCCTCGGACAGGGACACCGGGGAGCTGTTTTTT. As protein: CASSSSDRDTGELFF.

V usage is TRBV15 and J usage is TRBJ2-3; D is possibly TRBD2 (6 bases). The CDR3 loop spans 14 amino acids. The V gene's germline CDR1 is LNHNV and CDR2 YYDKDF (reference sequence). The V end was cut by 0 bases, the J end by 4 bases, with 8 bases between. In nucleotides, the CDR3 is TGTGCCACCAGCAGAGATGCTAGCGCAGATACGCAGTATTTT. Protein sequence: CATSRDASADTQYF. The full variable domain, completed using reference TRBV15 and TRBJ2-3, is DAMVIQNPRYQVTQFGKPVTLSCSQTLNHNVMYWYQQKSSQAPKLLFHYYDKDFNNEADTPDNFQSRRPNTSFCFLDIRSPGLGDTAMYLCATSRDASADTQYFGPGTRLTVL.

The rearrangement uses TRBV5-1 and TRBJ2-5; 9 bases are shared with TRBD2. J was trimmed by 5 bases and V by 1 base; bases with no gene match: 6. This CDR3 comprises 15 residues. The germline V gene has CDR1 SGHRS and CDR2 YFSETQ. CDR3 region: CASSLMRGGRETQYF. CDR3 bases: TGCGCCAGCAGCTTGATGCGGGGGGGCCGGGAGACCCAGTACTTC.

This chain links TRBV5-6 with TRBJ1-2, with TRBD1 matching 8 bases. The germline gives CDR1 SGHDT, CDR2 YYEEEE. J gave up 7 bases and V 4 bases, and 6 bases lay outside the gene matches. The CDR3 length is 13 residues. The CDR3 bases are TGTGCCAGCAGCCACCCGACAGGGGCTGGCTACACCTTC. Its protein is CASSHPTGAGYTF.

The V gene is TRBV9, the J gene TRBJ1-3, with TRBD1 as a possible D gene (6 bases). The CDR3 is 16 amino acids. Germline V gives CDR1 SGDLS, CDR2 YYNGEE. V lost 3 bases, J lost 0 bases, and 13 bases lay in between. This CDR3 reads CASSAGQFLSGNTIYF. The CDR3 DNA sequence: TGTGCCAGCAGCGCAGGACAGTTTCTCTCTGGAAACACCATATATTTT.

The genes are TRBV6-1 and TRBJ1-2, with 8 positions matching TRBD1. V dropped 6 bases and J dropped 3; count of bases not matched to a gene: 6. The CDR3 loop spans 14 amino acids. Germline CDR1 and CDR2: MNHNS and SASEGT. The CDR3 loop reads CASRIQGGDYGYTF. DNA for the CDR3: TGTGCCAGCAGGATACAGGGGGGGGACTATGGCTACACCTTC.